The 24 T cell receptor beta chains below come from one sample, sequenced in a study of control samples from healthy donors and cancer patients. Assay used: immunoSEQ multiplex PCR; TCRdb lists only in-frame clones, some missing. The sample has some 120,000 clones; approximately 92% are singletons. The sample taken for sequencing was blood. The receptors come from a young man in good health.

CDR3 amino acids: CASSQRASGYNEQFF. The CDR3, as DNA: TGTGCCAGCAGCCAAAGGGCATCAGGGTACAATGAGCAGTTCTTC. V and J are TRBV3-1 (or the pseudogene TRBV3-2) and TRBJ2-1; the D gene is possibly TRBD1 (5 bases). Germline V CDR1 and CDR2: LGHDT, YNNKEL (reference sequence). V was pared by 2 bases and J by 4 bases, with 12 bases between. The CDR3 has 15 amino acids.

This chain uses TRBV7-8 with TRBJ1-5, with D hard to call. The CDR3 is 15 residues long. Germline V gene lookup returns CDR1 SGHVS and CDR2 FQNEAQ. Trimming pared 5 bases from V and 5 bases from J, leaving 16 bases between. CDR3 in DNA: TGTGCCAGCAGCCCAAAGATAGACACCGATCAGCCCCAGCATTTT. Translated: CASSPKIDTDQPQHF.

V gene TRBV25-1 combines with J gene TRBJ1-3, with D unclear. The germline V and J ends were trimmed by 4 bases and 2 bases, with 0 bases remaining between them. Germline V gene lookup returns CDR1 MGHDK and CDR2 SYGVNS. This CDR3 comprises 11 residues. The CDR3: CASSAGNTIYF. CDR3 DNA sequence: TGTGCCAGCAGTGCTGGAAACACCATATATTTT.

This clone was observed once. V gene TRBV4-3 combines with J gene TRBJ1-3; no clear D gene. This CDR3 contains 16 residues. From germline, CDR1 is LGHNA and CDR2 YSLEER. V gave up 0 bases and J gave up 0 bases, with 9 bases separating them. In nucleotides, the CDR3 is TGCGCCAGCAGCCAAGATCGGTTGTCCTCTGGAAACACCATATATTTT. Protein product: CASSQDRLSSGNTIYF.

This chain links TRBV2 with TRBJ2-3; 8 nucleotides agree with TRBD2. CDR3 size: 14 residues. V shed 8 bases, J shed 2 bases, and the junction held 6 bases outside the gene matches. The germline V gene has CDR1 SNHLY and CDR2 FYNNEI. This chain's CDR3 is CASERGYPTDTQYF. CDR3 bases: TGTGCCAGCGAGCGGGGGTATCCCACAGATACGCAGTATTTT.

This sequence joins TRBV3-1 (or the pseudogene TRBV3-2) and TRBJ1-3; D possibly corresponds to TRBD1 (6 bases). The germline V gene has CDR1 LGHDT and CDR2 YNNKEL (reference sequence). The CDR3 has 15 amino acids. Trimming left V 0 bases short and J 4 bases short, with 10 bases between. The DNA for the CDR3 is TGTGCCAGCAGCCAAGAGGGGGGGGCAGGAAACACCATATATTTT. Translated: CASSQEGGAGNTIYF.

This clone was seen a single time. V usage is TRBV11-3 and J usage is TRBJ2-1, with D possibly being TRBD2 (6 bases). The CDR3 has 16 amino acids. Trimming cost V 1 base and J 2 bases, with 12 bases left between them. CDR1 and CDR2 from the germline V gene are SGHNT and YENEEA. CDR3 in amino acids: CASSLGGSGTYNEQFF. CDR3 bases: TGTGCCAGCAGCTTAGGCGGTAGCGGTACCTACAATGAGCAGTTCTTC.

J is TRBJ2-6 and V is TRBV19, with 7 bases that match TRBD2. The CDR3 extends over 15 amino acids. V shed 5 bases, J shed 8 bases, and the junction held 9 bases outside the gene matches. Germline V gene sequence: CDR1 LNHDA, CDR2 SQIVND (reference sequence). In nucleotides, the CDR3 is TGTGCCAGTAGTCCCCTTGAGGGAGGGTCCAACGTCCTGACTTTC. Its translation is CASSPLEGGSNVLTF.

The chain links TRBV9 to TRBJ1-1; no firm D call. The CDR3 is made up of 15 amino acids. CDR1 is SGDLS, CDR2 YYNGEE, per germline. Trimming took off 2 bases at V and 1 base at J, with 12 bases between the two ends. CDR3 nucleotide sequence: TGTGCCAGCAGCGTGGGAGTTGGAGGGAACACTGAAGCTTTCTTT. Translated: CASSVGVGGNTEAFF.

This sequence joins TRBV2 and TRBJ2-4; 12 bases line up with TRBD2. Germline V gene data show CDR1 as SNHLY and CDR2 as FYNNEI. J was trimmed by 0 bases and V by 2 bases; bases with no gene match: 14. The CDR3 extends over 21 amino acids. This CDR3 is CASSESGAPSGRALAKNIQYF. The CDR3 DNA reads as TGTGCCAGCAGTGAAAGTGGGGCGCCTAGCGGGAGGGCCCTAGCCAAAAACATTCAGTACTTC.

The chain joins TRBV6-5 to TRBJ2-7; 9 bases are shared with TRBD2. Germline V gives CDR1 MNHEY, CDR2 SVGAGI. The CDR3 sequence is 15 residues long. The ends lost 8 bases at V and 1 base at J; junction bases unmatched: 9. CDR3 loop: CASGDYSGGSYEQYF. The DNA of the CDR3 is TGTGCCAGCGGGGATTATAGCGGGGGATCCTACGAGCAGTACTTC.

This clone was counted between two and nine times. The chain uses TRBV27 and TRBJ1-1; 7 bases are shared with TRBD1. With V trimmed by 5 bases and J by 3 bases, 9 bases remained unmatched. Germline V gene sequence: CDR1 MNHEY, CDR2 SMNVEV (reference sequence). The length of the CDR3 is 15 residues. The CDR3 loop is CASSTTRGRDTEAFF. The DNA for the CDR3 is TGTGCCAGCAGTACAACAAGGGGGCGGGACACTGAAGCTTTCTTT.

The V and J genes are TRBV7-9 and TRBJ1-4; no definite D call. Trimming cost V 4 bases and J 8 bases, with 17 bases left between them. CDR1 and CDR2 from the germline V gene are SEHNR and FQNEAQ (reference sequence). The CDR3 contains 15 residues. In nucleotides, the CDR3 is TGTGCCAGCAGCTCCCCAAGTGAGCAGACCGAAAAACTGTTTTTT. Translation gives CASSSPSEQTEKLFF.

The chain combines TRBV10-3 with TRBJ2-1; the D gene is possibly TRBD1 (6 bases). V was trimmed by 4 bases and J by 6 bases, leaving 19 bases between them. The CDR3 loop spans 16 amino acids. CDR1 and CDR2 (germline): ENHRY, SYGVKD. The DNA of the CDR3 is TGTGCCATCAGTGGTTCGGATTCCAGGGGTGCCAATGAGCAGTTCTTC. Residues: CAISGSDSRGANEQFF.

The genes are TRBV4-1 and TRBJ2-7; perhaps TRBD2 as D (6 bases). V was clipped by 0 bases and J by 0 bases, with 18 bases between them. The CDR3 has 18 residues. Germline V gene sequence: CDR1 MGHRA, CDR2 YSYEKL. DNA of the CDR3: TGCGCCAGCAGCCAAGAACCCGCGGTTGGGGACTCCTCCTACGAGCAGTACGTC. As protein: CASSQEPAVGDSSYEQYV.

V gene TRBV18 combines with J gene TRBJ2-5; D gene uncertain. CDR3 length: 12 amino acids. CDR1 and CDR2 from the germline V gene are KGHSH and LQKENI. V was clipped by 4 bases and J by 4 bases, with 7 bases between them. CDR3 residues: CASSRGSETQYF. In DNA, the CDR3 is TGTGCCAGCTCACGGGGATCAGAGACCCAGTACTTC. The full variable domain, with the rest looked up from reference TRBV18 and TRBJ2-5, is NAGVMQNPRHLVRRRGQEARLRCSPMKGHSHVYWYRQLPEEGLKFMVYLQKENIIDESGMPKERFSAEFPKEGPSILRIQQVVRGDSAAYFCASSRGSETQYFGPGTRLLVL.

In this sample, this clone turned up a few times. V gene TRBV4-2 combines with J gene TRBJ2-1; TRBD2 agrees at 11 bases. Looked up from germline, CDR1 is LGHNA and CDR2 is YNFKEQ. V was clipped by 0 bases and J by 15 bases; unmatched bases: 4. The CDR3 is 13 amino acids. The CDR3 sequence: CASSQELAGVLFF. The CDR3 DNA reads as TGTGCCAGCAGCCAAGAACTAGCGGGAGTACTGTTCTTC.

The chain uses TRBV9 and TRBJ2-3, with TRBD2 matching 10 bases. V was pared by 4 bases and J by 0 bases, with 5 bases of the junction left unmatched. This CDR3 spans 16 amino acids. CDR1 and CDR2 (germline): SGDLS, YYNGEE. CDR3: CASSPLAGASTDTQYF. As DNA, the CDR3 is TGTGCCAGCAGCCCCCTAGCGGGGGCTAGCACAGATACGCAGTATTTT. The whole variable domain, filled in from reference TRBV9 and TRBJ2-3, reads DSGVTQTPKHLITATGQRVTLRCSPRSGDLSVYWYQQSLDQGLQFLIQYYNGEERAKGNILERFSAQQFPDLHSELNLSSLELGDSALYFCASSPLAGASTDTQYFGPGTRLTVL.

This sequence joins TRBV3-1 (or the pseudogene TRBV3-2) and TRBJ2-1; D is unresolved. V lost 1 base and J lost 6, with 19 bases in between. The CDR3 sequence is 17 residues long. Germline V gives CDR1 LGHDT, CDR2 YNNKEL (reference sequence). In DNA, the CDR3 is TGTGCCAGCAGCCAAGGCACAAATAGCATGGTTACCAATGAGCAGTTCTTC. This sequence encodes CASSQGTNSMVTNEQFF.

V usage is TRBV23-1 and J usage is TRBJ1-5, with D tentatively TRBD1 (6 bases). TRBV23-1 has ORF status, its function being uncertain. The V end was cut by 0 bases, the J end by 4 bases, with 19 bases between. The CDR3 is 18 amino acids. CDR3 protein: CASSQSEWATGKNQPQHF. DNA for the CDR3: TGCGCCAGCAGTCAATCGGAATGGGCAACAGGGAAAAATCAGCCCCAGCATTTT.

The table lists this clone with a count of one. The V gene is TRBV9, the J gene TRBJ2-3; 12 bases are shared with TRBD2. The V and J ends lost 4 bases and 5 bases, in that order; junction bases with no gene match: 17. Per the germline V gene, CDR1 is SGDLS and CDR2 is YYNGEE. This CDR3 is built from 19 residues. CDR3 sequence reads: CASSPPLRLAGVVGDTQYF. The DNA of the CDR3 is TGTGCCAGCAGCCCCCCCCTCAGACTAGCGGGGGTTGTTGGAGATACGCAGTATTTT.

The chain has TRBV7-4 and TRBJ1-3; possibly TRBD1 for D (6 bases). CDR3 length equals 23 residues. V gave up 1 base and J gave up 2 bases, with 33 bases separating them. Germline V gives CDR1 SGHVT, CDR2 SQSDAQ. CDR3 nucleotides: TGTGCCAGCAGCTTAGACTTCCTGGGACATCCGCGTATTGTTTTGGCAGCTGGAAACACCATATATTTT. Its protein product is CASSLDFLGHPRIVLAAGNTIYF.

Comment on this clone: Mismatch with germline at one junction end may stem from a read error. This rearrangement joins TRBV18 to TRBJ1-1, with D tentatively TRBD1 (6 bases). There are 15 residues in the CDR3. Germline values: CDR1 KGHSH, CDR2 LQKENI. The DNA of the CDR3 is TGTGCCAGCTCACCGCCGAGCACAGGGAACACTGAAACTTTCTTT. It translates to CASSPPSTGNTETFF.

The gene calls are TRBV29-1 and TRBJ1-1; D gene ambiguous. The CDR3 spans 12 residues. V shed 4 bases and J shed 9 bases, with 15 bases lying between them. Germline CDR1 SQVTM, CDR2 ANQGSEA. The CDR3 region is CSVVGVGRKAFF. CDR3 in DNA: TGCAGCGTTGTGGGCGTCGGCAGAAAAGCTTTCTTT.